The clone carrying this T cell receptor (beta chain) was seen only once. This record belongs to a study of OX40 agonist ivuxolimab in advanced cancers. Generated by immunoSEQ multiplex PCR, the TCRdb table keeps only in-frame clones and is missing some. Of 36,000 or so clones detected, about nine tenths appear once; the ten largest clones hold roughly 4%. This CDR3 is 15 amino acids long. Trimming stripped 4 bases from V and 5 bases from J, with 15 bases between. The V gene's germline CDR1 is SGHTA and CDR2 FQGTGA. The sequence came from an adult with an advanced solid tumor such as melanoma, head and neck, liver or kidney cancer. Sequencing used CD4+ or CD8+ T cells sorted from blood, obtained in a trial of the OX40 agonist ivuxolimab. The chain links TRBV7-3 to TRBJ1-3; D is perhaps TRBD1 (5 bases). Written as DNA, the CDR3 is TGTGCCAGCAGCTCCACCGACCGACAGCGAAACACCATATATTTT. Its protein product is CASSSTDRQRNTIYF.